The 8 T cell receptor beta chains given below trace back to one sample, sequenced in a study of blood T cell repertoires in COVID-19. Clones were read by immunoSEQ multiplex PCR, and TCRdb kept only the in-frame ones, dropping some. The repertoire includes about 360,000 clones, more than 75% of them detected once, and around 2% sits in the top ten. The material sequenced was PBMCs or T cells enriched from blood (not recorded which). The receptors derive from a man in his forties in a cohort exposed to, infected with or recovered from COVID-19 (not recorded which).

The chain is built from TRBV18 and TRBJ2-2, with 7 bases fitting TRBD1. Germline lookup yields CDR1 KGHSH and CDR2 LQKENI. The CDR3 sequence is 16 residues long. V shed 5 bases, J shed 4 bases, and the junction held 10 bases outside the gene matches. The CDR3 sequence is CASSEARGPGTGELFF. CDR3 nucleotides: TGTGCCAGCTCAGAAGCGAGGGGGCCGGGCACCGGGGAGCTGTTTTTT. Drawing the rest from reference TRBV18 and TRBJ2-2, the complete variable domain is NAGVMQNPRHLVRRRGQEARLRCSPMKGHSHVYWYRQLPEEGLKFMVYLQKENIIDESGMPKERFSAEFPKEGPSILRIQQVVRGDSAAYFCASSEARGPGTGELFFGEGSRLTVL.

V gene TRBV5-1 combines with J gene TRBJ1-2; the match to TRBD1 covers 8 bases. The V and J ends lost 5 bases and 0 bases, in that order; junction bases with no gene match: 6. The V gene's germline CDR1 is SGHRS and CDR2 YFSETQ. The CDR3 covers 15 residues. CDR3 region: CASRSKQGANYGYTF. CDR3 sequence (DNA): TGCGCCAGCAGATCTAAACAGGGGGCTAACTATGGCTACACCTTC.

V is TRBV19 and J is TRBJ2-7, with D possibly TRBD2 on 5 matching bases. The CDR3 extends over 13 amino acids. The germline gives CDR1 LNHDA, CDR2 SQIVND (reference sequence). The V gene lost 1 base and the J gene lost 4 bases, with 8 bases spanning the gap. The CDR3, as DNA: TGTGCCAGTAGTATAGTCGGGATGTACGAGCAGTACTTC. Encoded protein: CASSIVGMYEQYF.

A single count supports this clone. This chain joins TRBV5-1 and TRBJ2-5, with 9 bases fitting TRBD1. The germline V gene encodes CDR1 SGHRS and CDR2 YFSETQ. V lost 4 bases to trimming and J lost 2 bases; unmatched junction nucleotides: 6. The CDR3 runs 15 residues. CDR3 nucleotide sequence: TGCGCCAGCAGCCCGGGACAGGGAATACAAGAGACCCAGTACTTC. It encodes CASSPGQGIQETQYF.

V gene TRBV11-2 combines with J gene TRBJ2-7; 9 bases map to TRBD1. V was pared by 7 bases and J by 4 bases, with 8 bases of the junction left unmatched. CDR1 is SGHAT and CDR2 is FQNNGV in the germline V gene. The CDR3 has 14 residues. CDR3 region: CASTSGTGKYEQYF. The CDR3 nucleotides read TGTGCCAGCACCTCCGGGACAGGGAAGTACGAGCAGTACTTC.

The genes are TRBV2 and TRBJ2-1; 8 bases fit TRBD2. The junction had 4 bases not matched to a gene; V was cut back by 2 bases and J by 4 bases. This CDR3 has 15 amino acids. Germline values: CDR1 SNHLY, CDR2 FYNNEI. CDR3: CASSERVAGYNEQFF. The CDR3 region has the DNA TGTGCCAGCAGTGAAAGAGTAGCGGGGTACAATGAGCAGTTCTTC.

The chain links TRBV10-1 to TRBJ2-1, with 7 bases matching TRBD2. Trimming cost V 3 bases and J 3 bases; bases outside gene matches: 8. CDR1 and CDR2 (germline): WNHNN, SYGVQD (reference sequence). This CDR3 is 16 amino acids long. The CDR3 DNA reads as TGCGCCAGCAGTGATCTGGCGGGAGCCGACTACAATGAGCAGTTCTTC. Translation: CASSDLAGADYNEQFF.

The gene calls are TRBV24-1 and TRBJ2-3, with D possibly matching TRBD2 (6 bases). The CDR3 runs 15 residues. Trimming took off 1 base at V and 0 bases at J, with 7 bases between the two ends. Germline loops: CDR1 KGHDR, CDR2 SFDVKD. The CDR3 bases are TGTGCCACCAGTGATTTACGGGGGAGCACAGATACGCAGTATTTT. It yields the protein CATSDLRGSTDTQYF.